Listed here are 28 T cell receptor beta chains from one sample, sequenced in a study of blood T cell repertoires in COVID-19. Here immunoSEQ multiplex PCR was the method, and the copy in TCRdb shows in-frame clones only, minus some. The sample records approximately 89,000 clones, roughly nine tenths being singletons. Sequencing used peripheral blood. The receptors originated from a man between 65 and 85 years old with acute or convalescent COVID-19.

V usage is TRBV6-5 and J usage is TRBJ1-5, with D maybe TRBD1 (5 bases). Trimming removed 6 bases at V and 4 bases at J, with 10 bases between. The CDR3 runs 13 residues. Looked up from germline, CDR1 is MNHEY and CDR2 is SVGAGI. CDR3 in amino acids: CASSQGQNQPQHF. DNA for the CDR3: TGTGCCAGCAGCCAGGGCCAGAATCAGCCCCAGCATTTT.

The chain has TRBV29-1 and TRBJ1-2, with D maybe TRBD1 (6 bases). CDR3 length: 13 amino acids. V lost 3 bases to trimming and J lost 10 bases, with 18 bases between them. The germline V gene has CDR1 SQVTM and CDR2 ANQGSEA. DNA for the CDR3: TGCAGCGTTGAGGGGCAGGGGTTGACGTACTACACCTTC. Encoded protein: CSVEGQGLTYYTF.

The chain is built from TRBV18 and TRBJ2-5; no reliable D call. This CDR3 has 13 amino acids. Trimming cost V 3 bases and J 2 bases, with 7 bases left between them. Looked up from germline, CDR1 is KGHSH and CDR2 is LQKENI. CDR3 sequence reads: CASSPQEQETQYF. The CDR3 DNA sequence: TGTGCCAGCTCACCCCAGGAACAAGAGACCCAGTACTTC.

The chain employs TRBV29-1 and TRBJ1-1, with D possibly TRBD1 on 5 matching bases. The V end lost 3 bases, the J end lost 6 bases, and 14 bases lay between the germline ends. The CDR3 is 13 amino acids. CDR1 is SQVTM and CDR2 is ANQGSEA in the germline V gene. The CDR3 sequence: CSVDAGAGAEAFF. In nucleotides, the CDR3 is TGCAGCGTTGATGCTGGGGCTGGCGCTGAAGCTTTCTTT.

The chain carries TRBV4-1 and TRBJ1-2; D remains ambiguous. Germline values: CDR1 MGHRA, CDR2 YSYEKL. CDR3 size: 14 residues. The germline V and J ends were trimmed by 0 bases and 0 bases, with 5 bases remaining between them. This CDR3 reads CASSQEDSNYGYTF. The CDR3 nucleotides read TGCGCCAGCAGCCAAGAAGACTCTAACTATGGCTACACCTTC.

This sequence joins TRBV19 and TRBJ1-6; D perhaps matches TRBD1 (6 bases). The CDR3 is 18 residues long. Germline values: CDR1 LNHDA, CDR2 SQIVND (reference sequence). V was shortened by 3 bases and J by 4 bases, with 19 bases between the two germline ends. In DNA, the CDR3 is TGTGCCAGTAGTATTGCTACAGGGCCCCGGACTTATAATTCACCCCTCCACTTT. Translating it yields CASSIATGPRTYNSPLHF.

This clone was picked up one time. The chain employs TRBV19 and TRBJ1-5, with 7 bases that match TRBD1. The germline V gene encodes CDR1 LNHDA and CDR2 SQIVND (reference sequence). The CDR3 covers 14 residues. V trimming: 6 bases; J trimming: 1 base; junction bases outside the gene matches: 3. This CDR3 is CASRLQGSNQPQHF. The CDR3 DNA is TGTGCCAGTAGGTTACAGGGGAGCAATCAGCCCCAGCATTTT.

The chain uses TRBV3-1 (or the pseudogene TRBV3-2) and TRBJ2-2; D is unclear. The V end was cut by 5 bases, the J end by 6 bases, with 10 bases between. The length of the CDR3 is 13 residues. CDR1 is LGHDT and CDR2 is YNNKEL in the germline V gene (reference sequence). The CDR3 here is CASSSRVAGELFF. CDR3 DNA: TGTGCCAGCAGCTCCCGGGTAGCCGGGGAGCTGTTTTTT.

This chain links TRBV3-1 (or the pseudogene TRBV3-2) with TRBJ1-1; D gene uncertain. The CDR3 has 14 amino acids. Trimming took 1 base from V and 1 from J, leaving 7 bases between them. The germline V gene has CDR1 LGHDT and CDR2 YNNKEL (reference sequence). CDR3: CASSQAHKNTEAFF. The CDR3 DNA is TGTGCCAGCAGCCAAGCTCACAAGAACACTGAAGCTTTCTTT.

In its sample, this clone was seen once. The CDR3, as DNA: TGTGCCAGCAGCTTAGAAGTTGCGGCTGGCTACACCTTC. Its translation is CASSLEVAAGYTF. The V gene is TRBV7-2, the J gene TRBJ1-2; D not resolved. Between the trimmed V and J ends, which lost 1 base and 7 bases, there was a span of 10 bases. There are 13 residues in the CDR3. CDR1 is SGHTA and CDR2 is FQGNSA in the germline V gene.

This chain uses TRBV7-9 with TRBJ1-6; 8 bases are a match to TRBD1. V shed 0 bases, J shed 8 bases, and the junction held 3 bases outside the gene matches. Germline V CDR1 and CDR2: SEHNR, FQNEAQ (reference sequence). The CDR3 is made up of 15 amino acids. The CDR3 is CASSLARGRDSPLHF. The DNA for the CDR3 is TGTGCCAGCAGCTTAGCCAGGGGGCGAGATTCACCCCTCCACTTT.

This rearrangement joins TRBV10-1 to TRBJ2-7; D remains unclear. Trimming took 3 bases from V and 5 from J, leaving 8 bases between them. Germline V gene sequence: CDR1 WNHNN, CDR2 SYGVQD (reference sequence). The CDR3 is made up of 12 amino acids. The CDR3 bases are TGCGCCAGCAGTGAAAGACTCCACGAGCAGTACGTC. Protein product: CASSERLHEQYV.

The chain is built from TRBV11-2 and TRBJ1-2; D unresolved. Germline CDR1 SGHAT, CDR2 FQNNGV. This CDR3 has 12 amino acids. The V gene lost 5 bases and the J gene lost 4 bases, with 8 bases spanning the gap. CDR3 amino acids: CASSGSGYGYTF. DNA for the CDR3: TGTGCCAGCAGCGGCTCAGGCTATGGCTACACCTTC.

The CDR3 reads CASSSSGGPTGELFF. The CDR3 nucleotides are TGTGCCAGCAGCTCCAGCGGGGGGCCCACCGGGGAGCTGTTTTTT. The chain joins TRBV11-2 to TRBJ2-2; TRBD2 matches at 9 bases. CDR1 is SGHAT, CDR2 FQNNGV, per germline. The CDR3 is 15 amino acids. With 4 bases clipped from V and 4 bases from J, the junction kept 4 bases outside the gene matches. Full variable domain (outside the CDR3, taken from reference TRBV11-2 and TRBJ2-2): EAGVAQSPRYKIIEKRQSVAFWCNPISGHATLYWYQQILGQGPKLLIQFQNNGVVDDSQLPKDRFSAERLKGVDSTLKIQPAKLEDSAVYLCASSSSGGPTGELFFGEGSRLTVL.

V gene TRBV21-1 combines with J gene TRBJ1-3. TRBV21-1 represents a pseudogene. The CDR3 sequence is 13 residues long. In DNA, the CDR3 is TGTGCCAGCAGCAATAAGAGCGGAAACACCATATATTTT. It is translated as CASSNKSGNTIYF.

A few counts support this clone. V gene TRBV5-5 combines with J gene TRBJ1-3, with D possibly being TRBD1 (5 bases). Trimming took off 0 bases at V and 0 bases at J, with 10 bases between the two ends. The CDR3 covers 16 residues. Germline V gene lookup returns CDR1 SGHKS and CDR2 YYEKEE (reference sequence). CDR3 DNA: TGTGCCAGCAGCTTGGATCCGGGGGTCTCTGGAAACACCATATATTTT. This sequence encodes CASSLDPGVSGNTIYF.

The chain is built from TRBV28 and TRBJ1-4; perhaps TRBD1 as D (6 bases). Trimming took off 5 bases at V and 11 bases at J, with 12 bases between the two ends. Germline assignment: CDR1 MDHEN and CDR2 SYDVKM. CDR3 length: 12 amino acids. The CDR3 coding sequence is TGTGCCAGCAGTGTGGGGGCTGGGAAACTGTTTTTT. Translated, it gives CASSVGAGKLFF. Full variable domain (missing parts from reference TRBV28 and TRBJ1-4): DVKVTQSSRYLVKRTGEKVFLECVQDMDHENMFWYRQDPGLGLRLIYFSYDVKMKEKGDIPEGYSVSREKKERFSLILESASTNQTSMYLCASSVGAGKLFFGSGTQLSVL.

The CDR3 here is CASSSPGQGETQYF. The CDR3 DNA follows: TGTGCCAGTAGTTCTCCGGGACAGGGGGAGACCCAGTACTTC. J is TRBJ2-5 and V is TRBV19, with TRBD1 identical over 10 bases. V was pared by 5 bases and J by 5 bases, with 5 bases of the junction left unmatched. Germline V gene lookup returns CDR1 LNHDA and CDR2 SQIVND (reference sequence). The CDR3 length is 14 residues.

V usage is TRBV2 and J usage is TRBJ2-5; 14 bases are a match to TRBD2. Germline V gene lookup returns CDR1 SNHLY and CDR2 FYNNEI. This CDR3 region has 15 residues. The V gene end was trimmed by 4 bases and the J gene end by 3 bases; junction bases not matched to a gene: 1. The CDR3 loop reads CASSGLAGGEETQYF. DNA of the CDR3: TGTGCCAGCAGTGGACTAGCGGGGGGGGAAGAGACCCAGTACTTC.

The rearrangement uses TRBV6-5 and TRBJ2-7, with D hard to call. The CDR3 is 11 amino acids. Germline V gives CDR1 MNHEY, CDR2 SVGAGI. V lost 6 bases and J lost 3, with 6 bases in between. CDR3 loop: CASRQLYEQYF. In DNA form, the CDR3 reads TGTGCCAGCAGACAGCTCTACGAGCAGTACTTC.

V gene TRBV28 combines with J gene TRBJ1-2; TRBD1 matches at 9 bases. The CDR3 length is 15 residues. The junction had 8 bases not matched to a gene; V was cut back by 1 base and J by 8 bases. Germline CDR1 is MDHEN and CDR2 is SYDVKM. The CDR3 coding sequence is TGTGCCAGCAGTTTATTCCGGGACAGGGTACGCGGCTACACCTTC. This codes for CASSLFRDRVRGYTF.

J is TRBJ1-1 and V is TRBV28; 8 bases line up with TRBD1. Germline V gives CDR1 MDHEN, CDR2 SYDVKM. This CDR3 contains 14 residues. The ends lost 6 bases at V and 3 bases at J; junction bases unmatched: 6. Written as DNA, the CDR3 is TGTGCCAGCAGGCAACAGGGGGACTACACTGAAGCTTTCTTT. Protein product: CASRQQGDYTEAFF.

V is TRBV11-2 and J is TRBJ1-4; 8 positions match TRBD1. Germline CDR1 SGHAT, CDR2 FQNNGV. Trimming at V came to 3 bases and at J to 4 bases, leaving 4 bases not matched to a gene. This CDR3 comprises 15 residues. CDR3 sequence: CASSFGQGYNEKLFF. CDR3 sequence (DNA): TGTGCCAGCAGCTTCGGACAGGGATATAATGAAAAACTGTTTTTT. The full variable domain, its missing parts supplied by reference TRBV11-2 and TRBJ1-4, is EAGVAQSPRYKIIEKRQSVAFWCNPISGHATLYWYQQILGQGPKLLIQFQNNGVVDDSQLPKDRFSAERLKGVDSTLKIQPAKLEDSAVYLCASSFGQGYNEKLFFGSGTQLSVL.

This chain uses TRBV3-1 (or the pseudogene TRBV3-2) with TRBJ2-5, with 12 positions matching TRBD2. The length of the CDR3 is 15 residues. The germline CDR1 and CDR2 sequences are LGHDT and YNNKEL (reference sequence). The trim removed 4 bases at V and 2 bases at J, leaving 2 bases unmatched. CDR3 DNA sequence: TGTGCCAGCAGCCTCGGACTAGCGGGGCAAGAGACCCAGTACTTC. As protein: CASSLGLAGQETQYF.

The chain has TRBV19 and TRBJ2-3, with TRBD1 identical over 7 bases. The germline V gene encodes CDR1 LNHDA and CDR2 SQIVND (reference sequence). With V trimmed by 1 base and J by 2 bases, 3 bases remained unmatched. This CDR3 is built from 15 residues. CDR3 protein: CASSIGDSPTDTQYF. DNA of the CDR3: TGTGCCAGTAGTATAGGGGACAGCCCCACAGATACGCAGTATTTT.

The chain links TRBV5-5 to TRBJ2-5, with a possible D match to TRBD2 (5 bases). V dropped 3 bases and J dropped 5 bases, with 17 bases sitting between them. This CDR3 region has 15 residues. Germline V gene lookup returns CDR1 SGHKS and CDR2 YYEKEE (reference sequence). This CDR3 is CASSWTGKLLETQYF. The CDR3 nucleotides read TGTGCCAGCAGCTGGACCGGGAAGTTACTGGAGACCCAGTACTTC. The whole variable domain, filled in from reference TRBV5-5 and TRBJ2-5, reads DAGVTQSPTHLIKTRGQQVTLRCSPISGHKSVSWYQQVLGQGPQFIFQYYEKEERGRGNFPDRFSARQFPNYSSELNVNALLLGDSALYLCASSWTGKLLETQYFGPGTRLLVL.

The rearrangement links TRBV27 to TRBJ2-5; 7 bases are a match to TRBD1. CDR1 and CDR2 from the germline V gene are MNHEY and SMNVEV (reference sequence). The junction had 6 bases not matched to a gene; V was cut back by 6 bases and J by 5 bases. CDR3 length: 13 residues. The CDR3 DNA reads TGTGCCAGCAGGAACACAGGGGACGAGACCCAGTACTTC. Amino acids: CASRNTGDETQYF.

V and J are TRBV12-3 or TRBV12-4 and TRBJ1-5; weak D call: TRBD1 (5 bases). The CDR3 is made up of 13 amino acids. Trimming stripped 8 bases from V and 2 bases from J, with 10 bases between. The CDR3 here is CASGGGGNQPQHF. The CDR3 bases are TGTGCCAGCGGGGGAGGGGGCAATCAGCCCCAGCATTTT.